This T cell receptor (beta chain) was sequenced in a study of regulatory and conventional T cells in RAG deficiency. Blood CD4+ CD25-low CD127-high conventional T cells supplied the genomic DNA template. Method: immunoSEQ multiplex PCR; TCRdb's copy keeps in-frame clones and lacks some. The data contain some 35,000 clones, approximately 80% of them seen just once; the ten biggest clones take up 3.4%. The V end lost 4 bases, the J end lost 0 bases, and 10 bases lay between the germline ends. The germline gives CDR1 SQVTM, CDR2 ANQGSEA. There are 14 residues in the CDR3. This same sample was also taken into another study, of regulatory T cells. That paper adds: The primer mix had 52 TRBV and 13 TRBJ primers. Skewed V and J usage and few unique V-J pairs marked patient repertoires, most in Tregs.

V and J are TRBV29-1 and TRBJ1-5; D perhaps matches TRBD1 (5 bases). Sequencing input: CD4+ effector T cells sorted from blood. The receptor's source is a human donor in good health. CDR3 in amino acids: CSVVGGNSNQPQHF. The CDR3 DNA sequence: TGCAGCGTTGTCGGGGGGAATAGCAATCAGCCCCAGCATTTT.